These 11 T cell receptor beta chains share one sample of origin, sequenced in a study of cytomegalovirus exposure and HLA in healthy donors. Primers for the PCR totalled 60 Vbeta and 13 Jbeta. The method was immunoSEQ multiplex PCR; TCRdb's version includes in-frame clones alone and lacks a portion of them. The top ten hold about 4% of the sample, which has about 130,000 clones, 80% seen once. The material sequenced was PBMCs. These receptors originate from a woman aged 40 to 50 in good health and CMV-seronegative.

The gene calls are TRBV7-9 and TRBJ2-5; D uncertain. CDR1 and CDR2 (germline): SEHNR, FQNEAQ (reference sequence). The CDR3 contains 13 residues. V was cut by 5 bases and J by 1 base, with 8 bases left in between. This chain's CDR3 is CASSPASQETQYF. The CDR3 coding sequence is TGTGCCAGCAGCCCCGCCAGCCAAGAGACCCAGTACTTC.

This sequence joins TRBV4-2 and TRBJ2-3; maybe TRBD2 (7 bases). This CDR3 region has 17 residues. Per the germline V gene, CDR1 is LGHNA and CDR2 is YNFKEQ. Trimming pared 2 bases from V and 0 bases from J, leaving 15 bases between. As DNA, the CDR3 is TGTGCCAGCAGCCAATTTAGGGGGAGGGAGAGCACAGATACGCAGTATTTT. Protein product: CASSQFRGRESTDTQYF.

The chain carries TRBV27 and TRBJ1-3, with D tentatively TRBD1 (5 bases). V was clipped by 5 bases and J by 6 bases, with 14 bases between them. The CDR3 has 14 amino acids. Per germline, CDR1 MNHEY and CDR2 SMNVEV (reference sequence). The CDR3 nucleotides are TGTGCCAGCAGTCCTGGACAAGGTCCAAACACCATATATTTT. Encoded protein: CASSPGQGPNTIYF.

The rearrangement uses TRBV5-1 and TRBJ1-1, with 7 bases matching TRBD1. The junction had 7 bases not matched to a gene; V was cut back by 4 bases and J by 7 bases. CDR1 is SGHRS and CDR2 is YFSETQ in the germline V gene. This CDR3 has 13 residues. The CDR3: CASSLPGQNEAFF. The CDR3 DNA reads as TGCGCCAGCAGCCTACCGGGACAGAATGAAGCTTTCTTT.

The genes are TRBV11-2 and TRBJ2-1; weak D call: TRBD2 (5 bases). Germline loops: CDR1 SGHAT, CDR2 FQNNGV. This CDR3 region has 19 residues. The ends were cut back, 4 bases at V and 0 bases at J, with 22 bases in the middle. CDR3 DNA: TGTGCCAGCAGCTCCCAGAGGGCTCGGAGGTTGAGCTCCTACAATGAGCAGTTCTTC. Translated: CASSSQRARRLSSYNEQFF.

The CDR3 nucleotides read TGCGCCAGCAGCCAAGATCGGGGACAGGCTTTAGGGGGCTACACCTTC. Its translation is CASSQDRGQALGGYTF. The rearrangement links TRBV4-3 to TRBJ1-2, with 8 nucleotides matching TRBD1. CDR3 size: 16 residues. V was clipped by 0 bases and J by 8 bases; unmatched bases: 11. Per germline, CDR1 LGHNA and CDR2 YSLEER.

A few counts support this clone. The chain couples TRBV28 to TRBJ1-6; D not resolved. The V end was cut by 6 bases, the J end by 8 bases, with 8 bases between. Germline V lookup: CDR1 MDHEN, CDR2 SYDVKM. The CDR3 spans 12 residues. CDR3 sequence reads: CASSQKHSPLHF. The CDR3 DNA reads as TGTGCCAGCAGCCAAAAGCATTCACCCCTCCACTTT.

The genes are TRBV7-9 and TRBJ1-1; D might be TRBD1 (5 bases). The CDR3 loop spans 13 amino acids. Germline CDR1 SEHNR, CDR2 FQNEAQ (reference sequence). Trimming left V 4 bases short and J 5 bases short, with 11 bases between. The CDR3 sequence is CASSSPGRTEAFF. The CDR3 DNA sequence: TGTGCCAGCAGCTCCCCAGGGCGGACTGAAGCTTTCTTT.

This clone has only a few counts. This chain uses TRBV5-6 with TRBJ2-3, with 9 bases matching TRBD2. This CDR3 is built from 16 residues. The germline CDR1 and CDR2 sequences are SGHDT and YYEEEE. V dropped 3 bases and J dropped 3; count of bases not matched to a gene: 8. CDR3 bases: TGTGCCAGCAGCTCCCTTAGCGGGGGCCTGACAGATACGCAGTATTTT. Amino acid sequence: CASSSLSGGLTDTQYF.

This clone was recorded only once. The chain uses TRBV9 and TRBJ2-4, with TRBD2 identical over 10 bases. The germline gives CDR1 SGDLS, CDR2 YYNGEE. V shed 0 bases and J 6 bases; nucleotides not matched to a gene: 6. The CDR3 sequence is 16 residues long. The CDR3 spells CASSVGSGGALNIQYF. The CDR3 DNA sequence: TGTGCCAGCAGCGTAGGGAGCGGGGGGGCACTAAACATTCAGTACTTC.

The J gene is TRBJ2-1, the V gene TRBV7-2, with TRBD2 as a possible D gene (6 bases). Germline V gene sequence: CDR1 SGHTA, CDR2 FQGNSA. This CDR3 is 14 amino acids long. The V end lost 0 bases, the J end lost 6 bases, and 9 bases lay between the germline ends. This CDR3 reads CASSLAGGVNEQFF. As DNA, the CDR3 is TGTGCCAGCAGCTTAGCGGGAGGAGTCAATGAGCAGTTCTTC.